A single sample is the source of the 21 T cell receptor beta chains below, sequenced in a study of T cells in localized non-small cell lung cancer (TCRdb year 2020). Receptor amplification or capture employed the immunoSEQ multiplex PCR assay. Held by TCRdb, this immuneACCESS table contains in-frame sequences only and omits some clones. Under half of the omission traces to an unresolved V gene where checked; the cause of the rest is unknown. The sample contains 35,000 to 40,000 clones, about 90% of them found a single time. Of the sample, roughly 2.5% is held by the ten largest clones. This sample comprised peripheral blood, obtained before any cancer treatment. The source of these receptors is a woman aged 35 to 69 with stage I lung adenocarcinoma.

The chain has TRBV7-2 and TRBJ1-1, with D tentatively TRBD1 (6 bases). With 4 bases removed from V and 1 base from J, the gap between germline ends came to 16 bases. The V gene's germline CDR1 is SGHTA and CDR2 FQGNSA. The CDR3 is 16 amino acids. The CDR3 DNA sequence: TGTGCCAGCAGCTCCGCCTGGGGGGGCGGGAACACTGAAGCTTTCTTT. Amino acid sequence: CASSSAWGGGNTEAFF.

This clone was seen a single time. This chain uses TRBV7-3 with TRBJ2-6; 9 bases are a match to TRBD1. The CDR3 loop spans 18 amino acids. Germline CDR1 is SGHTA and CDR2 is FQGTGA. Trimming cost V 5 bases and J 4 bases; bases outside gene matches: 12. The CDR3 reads CASSATGGLTVGANVLTF. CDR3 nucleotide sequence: TGTGCCAGCAGCGCCACAGGGGGCTTGACGGTCGGGGCCAACGTCCTGACTTTC.

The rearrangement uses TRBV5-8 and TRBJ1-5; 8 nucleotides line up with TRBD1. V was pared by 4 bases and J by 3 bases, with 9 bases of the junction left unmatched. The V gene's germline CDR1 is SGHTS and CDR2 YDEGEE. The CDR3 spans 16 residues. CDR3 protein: CASSQIRQGFNQPQHF. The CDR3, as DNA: TGTGCCAGCAGCCAAATTCGACAGGGGTTCAATCAGCCCCAGCATTTT. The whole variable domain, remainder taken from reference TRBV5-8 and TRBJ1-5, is EAGVTQSPTHLIKTRGQQATLRCSPISGHTSVYWYQQALGLGLQFLLWYDEGEERNRGNFPPRFSGRQFPNYSSELNVNALELEDSALYLCASSQIRQGFNQPQHFGDGTRLSIL.

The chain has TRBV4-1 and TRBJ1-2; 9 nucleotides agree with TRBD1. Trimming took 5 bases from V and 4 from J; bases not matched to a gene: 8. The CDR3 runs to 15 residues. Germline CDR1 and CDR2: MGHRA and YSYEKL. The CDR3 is CASSLTGGPSYGYTF. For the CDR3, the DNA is TGCGCCAGCAGCTTAACAGGGGGCCCCTCCTATGGCTACACCTTC.

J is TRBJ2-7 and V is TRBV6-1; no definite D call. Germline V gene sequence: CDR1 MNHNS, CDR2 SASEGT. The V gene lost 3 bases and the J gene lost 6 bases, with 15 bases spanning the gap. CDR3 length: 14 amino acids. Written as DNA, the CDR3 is TGTGCCAGCAGTGAGGCGGCTCTCGCCCTCGAGCAGTACTTC. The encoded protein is CASSEAALALEQYF.

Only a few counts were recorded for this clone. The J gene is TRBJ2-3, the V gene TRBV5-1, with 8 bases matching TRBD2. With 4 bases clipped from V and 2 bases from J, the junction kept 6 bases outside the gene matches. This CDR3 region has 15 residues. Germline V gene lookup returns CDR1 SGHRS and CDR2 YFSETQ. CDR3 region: CASSPASGSTDTQYF. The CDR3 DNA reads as TGCGCCAGCAGCCCCGCTAGCGGGTCCACAGATACGCAGTATTTT. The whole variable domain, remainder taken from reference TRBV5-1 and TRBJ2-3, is KAGVTQTPRYLIKTRGQQVTLSCSPISGHRSVSWYQQTPGQGLQFLFEYFSETQRNKGNFPGRFSGRQFSNSRSEMNVSTLELGDSALYLCASSPASGSTDTQYFGPGTRLTVL.

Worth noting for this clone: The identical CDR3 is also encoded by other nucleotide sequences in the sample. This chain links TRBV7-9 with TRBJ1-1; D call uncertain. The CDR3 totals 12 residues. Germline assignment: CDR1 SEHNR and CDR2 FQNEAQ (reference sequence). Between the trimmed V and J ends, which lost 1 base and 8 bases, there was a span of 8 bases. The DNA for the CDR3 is TGTGCCAGCAGCTTAGTCGCTGTAGAAGCTTTCTTT. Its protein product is CASSLVAVEAFF.

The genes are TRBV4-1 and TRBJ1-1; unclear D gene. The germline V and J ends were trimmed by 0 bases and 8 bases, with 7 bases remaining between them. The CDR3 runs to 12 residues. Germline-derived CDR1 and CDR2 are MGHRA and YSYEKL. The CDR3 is CASSQDFREAFF. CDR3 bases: TGCGCCAGCAGCCAAGATTTCAGGGAAGCTTTCTTT.

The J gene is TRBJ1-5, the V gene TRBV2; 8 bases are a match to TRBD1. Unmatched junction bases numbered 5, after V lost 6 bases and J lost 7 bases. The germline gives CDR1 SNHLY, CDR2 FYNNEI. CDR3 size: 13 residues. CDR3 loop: CASSRQGKQPQHF. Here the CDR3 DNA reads TGTGCCAGCAGCCGACAGGGGAAACAGCCCCAGCATTTT.

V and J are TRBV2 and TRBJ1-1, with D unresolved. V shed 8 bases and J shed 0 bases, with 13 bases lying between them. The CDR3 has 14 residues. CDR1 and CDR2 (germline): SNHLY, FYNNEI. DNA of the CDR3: TGTGCCAGCCGTCTTGGAGGAATGAACACTGAAGCTTTCTTT. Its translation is CASRLGGMNTEAFF.

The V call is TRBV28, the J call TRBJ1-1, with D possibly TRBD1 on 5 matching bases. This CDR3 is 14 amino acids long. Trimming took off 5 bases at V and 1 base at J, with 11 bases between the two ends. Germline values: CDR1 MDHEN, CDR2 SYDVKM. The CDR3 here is CASSGGEENTEAFF. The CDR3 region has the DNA TGTGCCAGCAGTGGGGGGGAGGAGAACACTGAAGCTTTCTTT.

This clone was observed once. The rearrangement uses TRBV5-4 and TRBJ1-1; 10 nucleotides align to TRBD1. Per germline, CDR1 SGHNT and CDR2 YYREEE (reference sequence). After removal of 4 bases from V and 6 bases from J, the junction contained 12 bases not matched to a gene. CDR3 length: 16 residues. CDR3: CASSLPGQGKIAEAFF. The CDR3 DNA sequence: TGTGCCAGCAGCCTCCCGGGACAGGGGAAAATAGCTGAAGCTTTCTTT.

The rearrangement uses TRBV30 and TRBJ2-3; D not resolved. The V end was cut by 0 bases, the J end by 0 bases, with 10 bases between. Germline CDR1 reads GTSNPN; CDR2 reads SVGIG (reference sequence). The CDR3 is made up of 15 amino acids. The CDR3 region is CAWSVIGSSTDTQYF. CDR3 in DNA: TGTGCCTGGAGTGTGATCGGCTCAAGCACAGATACGCAGTATTTT. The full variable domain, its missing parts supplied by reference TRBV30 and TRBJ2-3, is SQTIHQWPATLVQPVGSPLSLECTVEGTSNPNLYWYRQAAGRGLQLLFYSVGIGQISSEVPQNLSASRPQDRQFILSSKKLLLSDSGFYLCAWSVIGSSTDTQYFGPGTRLTVL.

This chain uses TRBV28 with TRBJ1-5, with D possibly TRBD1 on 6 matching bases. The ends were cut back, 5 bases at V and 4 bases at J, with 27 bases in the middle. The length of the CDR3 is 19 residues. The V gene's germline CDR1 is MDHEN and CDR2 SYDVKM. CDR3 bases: TGTGCCAGCAGTGACTCTTACCTCCTGGGGCAGGGGCTGAATCAGCCCCAGCATTTT. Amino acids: CASSDSYLLGQGLNQPQHF.

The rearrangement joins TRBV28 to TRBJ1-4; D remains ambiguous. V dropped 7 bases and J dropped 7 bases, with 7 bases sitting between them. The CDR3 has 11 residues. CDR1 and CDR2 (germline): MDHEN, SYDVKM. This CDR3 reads CASTTLEKLFF. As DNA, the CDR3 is TGTGCCAGCACAACTCTTGAAAAACTGTTTTTT. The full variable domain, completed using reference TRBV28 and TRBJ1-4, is DVKVTQSSRYLVKRTGEKVFLECVQDMDHENMFWYRQDPGLGLRLIYFSYDVKMKEKGDIPEGYSVSREKKERFSLILESASTNQTSMYLCASTTLEKLFFGSGTQLSVL.

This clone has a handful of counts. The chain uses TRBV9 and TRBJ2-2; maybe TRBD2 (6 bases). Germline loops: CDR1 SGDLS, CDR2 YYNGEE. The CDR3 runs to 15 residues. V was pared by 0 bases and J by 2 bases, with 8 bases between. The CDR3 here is CASSVVGTNTGELFF. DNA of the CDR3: TGTGCCAGCAGCGTAGTTGGGACTAACACCGGGGAGCTGTTTTTT.

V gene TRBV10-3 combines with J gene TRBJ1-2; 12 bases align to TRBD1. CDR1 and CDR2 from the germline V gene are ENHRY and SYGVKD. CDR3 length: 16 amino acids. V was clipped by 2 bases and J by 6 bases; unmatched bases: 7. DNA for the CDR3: TGTGCCATCAGTGAGACGACCGGGACAGGGGGCCATGGCTACACCTTC. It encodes CAISETTGTGGHGYTF.

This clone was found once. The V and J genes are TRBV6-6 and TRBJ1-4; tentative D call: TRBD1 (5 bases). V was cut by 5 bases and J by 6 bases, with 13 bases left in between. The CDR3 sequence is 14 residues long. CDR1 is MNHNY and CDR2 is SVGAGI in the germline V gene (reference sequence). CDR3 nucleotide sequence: TGTGCCAGCAGTCCCGCGACAGCCTATGAAAAACTGTTTTTT. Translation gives CASSPATAYEKLFF.

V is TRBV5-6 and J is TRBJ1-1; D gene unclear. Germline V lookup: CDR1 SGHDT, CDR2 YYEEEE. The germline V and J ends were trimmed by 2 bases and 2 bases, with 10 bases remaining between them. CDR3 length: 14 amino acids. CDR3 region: CASSFGIRNTEAFF. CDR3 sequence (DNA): TGTGCCAGCAGCTTTGGGATTCGCAACACTGAAGCTTTCTTT.

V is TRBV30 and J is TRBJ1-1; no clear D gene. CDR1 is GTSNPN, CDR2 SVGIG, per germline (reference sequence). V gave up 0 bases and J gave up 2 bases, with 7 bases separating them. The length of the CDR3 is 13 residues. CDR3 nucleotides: TGTGCCTGGAGTGTAGATGTCAACACTGAAGCTTTCTTT. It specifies CAWSVDVNTEAFF.

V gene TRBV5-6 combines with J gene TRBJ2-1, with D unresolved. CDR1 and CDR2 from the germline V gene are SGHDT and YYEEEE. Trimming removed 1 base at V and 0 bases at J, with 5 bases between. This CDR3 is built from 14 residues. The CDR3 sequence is CASSLTGSYNEQFF. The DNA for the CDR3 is TGTGCCAGCAGCTTGACGGGCTCCTACAATGAGCAGTTCTTC.